This TCR beta chain is drawn from a study of beta chain features in type 1 diabetes. The study's findings and limits: Type 1 diabetes patients showed a moderate but significant shortening of TCRB CDR3s in all four CD4+ subsets.

V was cut by 4 bases and J by 10 bases, with 16 bases left in between. This CDR3 contains 14 residues. Looked up from germline, CDR1 is MDHEN and CDR2 is SYDVKM. Comment on this clone: Antigen unknown.

Naive, central memory, regulatory and stem cell-like memory cells within the CD4+ compartment were sorted using CD45RO/CCR7/CD25/CD127/CD95/CD27. Investigators reverse transcribed all isolated RNA, so they sequenced expressed TCRB transcripts. The data were produced by immunoSEQ multiplex PCR, yet TCRdb's version contains in-frame clones alone and is incomplete. The sample includes about 650,000 clones, under 15% of them seen just once. This receptor was identified in a man aged 25-45 years with type 1 diabetes. Specimen: naive CD4+ T cells from blood. The chain couples TRBV28 to TRBJ1-4; D possibly corresponds to TRBD1 (6 bases). CDR3 bases: TGTGCCAGCAGTTCCTCCGGGGGCGGCGGAAAACTGTTTTTT. Amino acids: CASSSSGGGGKLFF.